Listed here is a single T cell receptor beta chain. CDR1 is LNHNV, CDR2 YYDKDF, per germline (reference sequence). This CDR3 is built from 15 residues. The V and J ends lost 4 bases and 2 bases, in that order; junction bases with no gene match: 8. PCR was performed using 60 Vbeta and 13 Jbeta primers. TCRdb's table, derived via immunoSEQ multiplex PCR, lists solely in-frame clones and lacks some. Counted here are roughly 190,000 clones, roughly 80% occurring once; the ten biggest clones make up over 2.5%. The data stem from a study of cytomegalovirus exposure and HLA in healthy donors. J is TRBJ2-7 and V is TRBV15, with 7 bases aligning to TRBD1. Sequenced input: PBMCs. The sequence came from a female donor in good health and CMV-seronegative. The DNA of the CDR3 is TGTGCCACCAGCACGACAGGGCTTGGAGCCTACGAGCAGTACTTC. This translates into CATSTTGLGAYEQYF.